This TCR beta chain was observed in a study of cytomegalovirus exposure and HLA in healthy donors. Background on the study: The study's early data release held about 85 million unique TCRs from HLA-typed donors. Whole-study results and caveats: Most TCR sequences were rare, but some public TCRs occurred in many donors. The Asian-associated ancestry cluster reportedly had fewer N-insertions than the 666-donor mean in a later analysis.

The PCR ran on 60 Vbeta and 13 Jbeta primers. Profiling relied on immunoSEQ multiplex PCR, and the TCRdb table lists in-frame clones only, not all of them. The sample holds around 150,000 clones, about 80% seen once. Notes on this clone: Its specificity is not known.

The receptor comes from a woman in her thirties or forties in good health and CMV-seronegative. The sample comprised PBMCs.

The CDR3 DNA sequence: TGTGCCAGTAGTGTGGACAGGGAATATGGCTACACCTTC. Translating gives CASSVDREYGYTF. This rearrangement joins TRBV19 to TRBJ1-2; 8 bases match TRBD1. CDR1 and CDR2 from the germline V gene are LNHDA and SQIVND (reference sequence). With 5 bases clipped from V and 5 bases from J, the junction kept 4 bases outside the gene matches. This CDR3 contains 13 residues. Full variable domain (outside the CDR3, taken from reference TRBV19 and TRBJ1-2): DGGITQSPKYLFRKEGQNVTLSCEQNLNHDAMYWYRQDPGQGLRLIYYSQIVNDFQKGDIAEGYSVSREKKESFPLTVTSAQKNPTAFYLCASSVDREYGYTFGSGTRLTVV.